This T cell receptor beta chain was found in a study of T cells expressing NK-cell markers. The overall study: Of eight sequenced donors, seven were HCMV-seropositive and one HCMV-seronegative. Study-level points and caveats: In several donors, these clonotypes also led the CD3+CD56-NKG2C+ fraction. Whether expanded NKG2C-expressing T cell clones recognize HCMV is unknown.

It was by 5'RACE template switching with UMIs that TCR beta cDNA was made. TCRdb reanalyzed the 5' RACE reads, giving one entry per CDR3 protein sequence and no DNA. The sample's table shows about 550,000 distinct CDR3 sequences. Points on this clonotype: What it binds is not known.

Germline V gene lookup returns CDR1 MNHEY and CDR2 SVGAGI. CDR3 length: 17 residues. The sequenced material came from blood T cells: a sorted CD56 or NKG2C T cell subset, CD4+ or CD8+ T cells, or bulk PBMC T cells (not recorded which). J is TRBJ2-7 and V is TRBV6-5; with no DNA, the TCRdb D assignment of TRBD1 cannot be verified. The receptor was isolated from a man younger than 35 in good health. The CDR3 sequence is CASSYFGTGGIPYEQYF.